A single T cell receptor beta chain is shown here with its context. The antigen remains unidentified. PCR was performed using 60 Vbeta and 13 Jbeta primers. Some clones are missing from TCRdb's copy, which holds only in-frame ones; the method was immunoSEQ multiplex PCR. With 200,000 or so clones in the sample, the ten largest clones hold roughly 0.74%. This entry is derived from a study of cytomegalovirus exposure and HLA in healthy donors. The CDR3 consists of 13 residues. Germline V gives CDR1 SGDLS, CDR2 YYNGEE. The ends were cut back, 3 bases at V and 4 bases at J, with 8 bases in the middle. Broader study findings: TCR beta sequences numbering some 17,000 were associated with HLA alleles at 0.05 false discovery rate in a later analysis. Most TCRs appeared rarely, but some public TCRs recurred in many donors. An apparent linkage of common viral pathogens to several of the most significant clusters emerged in a later analysis.

This chain links TRBV9 with TRBJ1-3; unclear D gene. This clonotype was sampled from a boy younger than 18 in good health and CMV-seronegative. Sequenced sample: PBMCs. CDR3 in DNA: TGTGCCAGCAGCGGCGGGGTAGGAAACACCATATATTTT. It codes for CASSGGVGNTIYF. Full variable domain (rest looked up from reference TRBV9 and TRBJ1-3): DSGVTQTPKHLITATGQRVTLRCSPRSGDLSVYWYQQSLDQGLQFLIQYYNGEERAKGNILERFSAQQFPDLHSELNLSSLELGDSALYFCASSGGVGNTIYFGEGSWLTVV.